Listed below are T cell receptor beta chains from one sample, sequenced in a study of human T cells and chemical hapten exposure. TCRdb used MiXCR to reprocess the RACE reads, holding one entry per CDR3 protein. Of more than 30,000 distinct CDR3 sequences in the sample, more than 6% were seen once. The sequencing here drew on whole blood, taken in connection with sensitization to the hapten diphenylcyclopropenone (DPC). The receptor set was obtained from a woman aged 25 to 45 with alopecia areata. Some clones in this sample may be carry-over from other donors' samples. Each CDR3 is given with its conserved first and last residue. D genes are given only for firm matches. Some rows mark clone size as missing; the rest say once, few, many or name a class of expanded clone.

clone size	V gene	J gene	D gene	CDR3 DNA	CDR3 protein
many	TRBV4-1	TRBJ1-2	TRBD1	TGCGCCAGCAGCCAAGCTGACAGGGGCGCTCGTGCTGTCGCCACCTTC	CASSQADRGARAVATF
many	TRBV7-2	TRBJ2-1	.	TGTGCCAGCAGCTTTTCTCACAATGAGCAGTTCTTC	CASSFSHNEQFF
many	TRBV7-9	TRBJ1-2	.	TGTGCCAGCAGCTTAGGAAGCGGAGGTGGCTACACCTTC	CASSLGSGGGYTF
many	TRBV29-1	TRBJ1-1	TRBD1	TGCAGCGCCGCGGACAGGTGGAATGAAGCTTTCTTT	CSAADRWNEAFF
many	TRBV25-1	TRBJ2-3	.	TGTGCCAGCAGTGACAGGGATTTCACAGATACGCAGTATTTT	CASSDRDFTDTQYF
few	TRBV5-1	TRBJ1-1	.	TGCGCCAGCGGGAAGGGACACCCTAACACTGAAGCTTTCTTT	CASGKGHPNTEAFF
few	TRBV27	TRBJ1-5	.	TGTGCCAGCAGCTCGACCAGAAATCAGCCCCAGCATTTT	CASSSTRNQPQHF
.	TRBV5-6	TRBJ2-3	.	TGTGCCAGCAGCATCCTGCCCGGGGGAGATACGCAGTATTTT	CASSILPGGDTQYF
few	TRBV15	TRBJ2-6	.	TGTGCCACCAGCAGAGATCGGCAGGCTACAGGGGCCAACGTCCTGACTTTC	CATSRDRQATGANVLTF
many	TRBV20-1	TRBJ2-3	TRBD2	TGCAGTGCTGGTGAAGCGGGACCTACCCCCCCAGATACGCAGTATTTT	CSAGEAGPTPPDTQYF
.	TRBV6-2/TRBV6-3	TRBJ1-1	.	TGTGCCAGCAGTTACCTGGCCAGAGAAGCTTTCTTT	CASSYLAREAFF
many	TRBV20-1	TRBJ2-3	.	TGCAGTGCTCGGGTCCTTAGCACAGATACGCAGTATTTT	CSARVLSTDTQYF
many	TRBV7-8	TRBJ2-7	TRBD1	TGTGCCAGCAGCTTAGCTGGACAGGGGGCTTACGAGCAGTACTTC	CASSLAGQGAYEQYF
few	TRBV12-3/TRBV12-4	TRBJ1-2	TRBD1	TGTGCCAGCAGTGAGCCGGGACAGGGGGTCTATGGCTACACCTTC	CASSEPGQGVYGYTF
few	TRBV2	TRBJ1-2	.	TGTGCCAGCAGTGAAGCGCTGACCGTCGCTAGGGGCTACACCTTC	CASSEALTVARGYTF
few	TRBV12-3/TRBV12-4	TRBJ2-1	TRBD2	TGTGCCAGCAGTCGACTCCAGCGGGGGAGTGAGCAGTTCTTC	CASSRLQRGSEQFF
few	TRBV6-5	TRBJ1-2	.	TGTGCCAGCAGTTACAGGGCCAGGACCAACTATGGCTACACCTTC	CASSYRARTNYGYTF
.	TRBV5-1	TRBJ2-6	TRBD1	TGCGCCAGCAGCCAAAACAGGGGCGCCGGGGCCAACGTCCTGACTTTC	CASSQNRGAGANVLTF
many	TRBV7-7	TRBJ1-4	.	TGTGCCAGCAGCTTAATTGGGCCCCCTAATGAAAAACTGTTTTTT	CASSLIGPPNEKLFF
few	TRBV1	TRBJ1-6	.	TGCACCAGCAGCCAAGTTAGGCCGGGACAGGGATTTAATTCACCCCTCCACTTT	CTSSQVRPGQGFNSPLHF
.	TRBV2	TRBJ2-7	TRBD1	TGTGCCAGCAGTTCTTGGGGACAGGGAATCTACGAGCAGTACTTC	CASSSWGQGIYEQYF
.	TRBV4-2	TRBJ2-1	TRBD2	TGTGCCAGCAGCCACGTAGCGGGGGACAATGAGCAGTTCTTC	CASSHVAGDNEQFF
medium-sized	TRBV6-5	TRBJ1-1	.	TGTGCCAGCAGCCAAGGGTACATACCCGATGAAGCTTTCTTT	CASSQGYIPDEAFF
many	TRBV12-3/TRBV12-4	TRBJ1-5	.	TGTGCCAGCAGTTTGACAGTTGGCAATCAGCCCCAGCATTTT	CASSLTVGNQPQHF
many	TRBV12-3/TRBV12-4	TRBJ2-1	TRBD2	TGTGCCAGCAGTTTAGAAGCGGGGGCCCTGGGTGAGCAGTTCTTC	CASSLEAGALGEQFF
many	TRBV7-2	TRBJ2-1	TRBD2	TGTGCCAGCAGCTTAGTACTAGCGGGGGGAAGGAATGAGCAGTTCTTC	CASSLVLAGGRNEQFF
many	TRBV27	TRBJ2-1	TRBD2	TGTGCCAGCGGCGGGGGGAATGAGCAGTTCTTC	CASGGGNEQFF
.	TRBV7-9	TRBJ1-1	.	TGTGCCAGCAGCTTAGGAGCAGCCTTGAACACTGAAGCTTTCTTT	CASSLGAALNTEAFF
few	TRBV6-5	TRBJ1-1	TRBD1	TGTGCCAGCAGCAGACAGGGGGGGTTCACTGAAGCTTTCTTT	CASSRQGGFTEAFF
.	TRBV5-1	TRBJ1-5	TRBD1	TGCGCCAGCAGCTTGGAAACAGGGGGCAATCAGCCCCAGCATTTT	CASSLETGGNQPQHF
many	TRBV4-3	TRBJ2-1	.	TGCGCCAGCAGCCATCAAGGGGAAGGGGGCTACAATGAGCAGTTCTTC	CASSHQGEGGYNEQFF
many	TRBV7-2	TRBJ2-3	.	TGTGCCAGCAGCTTAGCACAGACCCCTAGCACAGATACGCAGTATTTT	CASSLAQTPSTDTQYF
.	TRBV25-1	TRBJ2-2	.	TGTGCCACCCGCAGGGGGGGGAACACCGGGGAGCTGTTTTTT	CATRRGGNTGELFF
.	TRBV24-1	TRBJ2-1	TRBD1	TGTGCCACCAGTGAGACAGGGGGTCACTACAATGAGCAGTTCTTC	CATSETGGHYNEQFF
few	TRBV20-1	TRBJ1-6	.	TGCAGTGCTGTAGGGGGGAACTCACCCCTCCACTTT	CSAVGGNSPLHF
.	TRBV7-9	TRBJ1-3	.	TGTGCCAGCAGCTTAGGTGCCGGAACCCCATCTGGAAACACCATATATTTT	CASSLGAGTPSGNTIYF
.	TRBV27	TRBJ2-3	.	TGTGCCAGCAGTCCACCGGGACGGATGAATACGCAGTATTTT	CASSPPGRMNTQYF
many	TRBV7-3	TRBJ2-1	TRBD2	TGTGCCAGCAGCTTAAATTCCGGGGGGAGGTACAATGAGCAGTTCTTC	CASSLNSGGRYNEQFF
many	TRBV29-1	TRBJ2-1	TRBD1	TGCAGCGTTGAGGACAGGAGTTACAATGAGCAGTTCTTC	CSVEDRSYNEQFF
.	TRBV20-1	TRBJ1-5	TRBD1	TGCAGTGCTAGCTGGCAGGGGGGCATTCAGCCCCAGCATTTT	CSASWQGGIQPQHF
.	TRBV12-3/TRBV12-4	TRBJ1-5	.	TGTGCCAGCAGATGCGGGCAGTATAGCAATCAGCCCCAGCATTTT	CASRCGQYSNQPQHF
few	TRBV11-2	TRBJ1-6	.	TGTGCCAGCAGCTTTTCAGGGGCAAGCTCCTATAATTCACCCCTCCACTTT	CASSFSGASSYNSPLHF
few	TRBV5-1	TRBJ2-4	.	TGCGCCAGCAGCTTGGGGGTTCAGGGAGGAAACATTCAGTACTTC	CASSLGVQGGNIQYF
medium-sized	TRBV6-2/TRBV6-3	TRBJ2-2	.	TGTGCCAGCAGTCCGGGACCGGGCTCCGGGGAGCTGTTTTTT	CASSPGPGSGELFF
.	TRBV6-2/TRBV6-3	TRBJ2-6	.	TGTGCCAGCAGTGCCTGGGGGGCGGCTGGGGCCAACGTCCTGACTTTC	CASSAWGAAGANVLTF
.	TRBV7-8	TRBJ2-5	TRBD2	TGTGCCAGCAGCTTCGAAAGCGGGGTCCAAGAGACCCAGTACTTC	CASSFESGVQETQYF
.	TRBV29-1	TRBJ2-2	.	TGCAGCGTCGATACCGGGGGCACCGGGGAGCTGTTTTTT	CSVDTGGTGELFF
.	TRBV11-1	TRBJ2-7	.	TGTGCCAGCAGCTTAGACAGTTTCTACGAGCAGTACTTC	CASSLDSFYEQYF
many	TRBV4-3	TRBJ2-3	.	TGCGCCAGCAGCCAAGGAGATACGCAGTATTTT	CASSQGDTQYF
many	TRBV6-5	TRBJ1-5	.	TGTGCCAGCAGTGGCCTGGGGAATCAGCCCCAGCATTTT	CASSGLGNQPQHF
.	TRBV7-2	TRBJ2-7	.	TGTGCCAGCAGCTTAGCGAGGGGTGCGCGCTCCTACGAGCAGTACTTC	CASSLARGARSYEQYF
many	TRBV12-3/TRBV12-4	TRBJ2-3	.	TGTGCCAGCAGTCAGCCCTGGGGCGGGGGACATACAGATACGCAGTATTTT	CASSQPWGGGHTDTQYF
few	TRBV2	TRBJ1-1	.	TGTGCCAGCAGTGGATCGGGGAACACTGAAGCTTTCTTT	CASSGSGNTEAFF
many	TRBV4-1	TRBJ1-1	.	TGCGCCAGCAGCGGACAAGTAAAGGGGTACACTGAAGCTTTCTTT	CASSGQVKGYTEAFF
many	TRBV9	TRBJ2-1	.	TGTGCCAGCGAGCTAGGGGGGGCCTCCGGCAATGAGCAGTTCTTC	CASELGGASGNEQFF
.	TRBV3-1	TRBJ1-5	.	TGTGCCAGCAGCCAAGATATCTCCCGCAATCAGCCCCAGCATTTT	CASSQDISRNQPQHF
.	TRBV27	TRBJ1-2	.	TGTGCCAGCAGTAGCCGAGGGGGAGGCTATGGCTACACCTTC	CASSSRGGGYGYTF
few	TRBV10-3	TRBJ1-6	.	TGTGCCATCAGTGAGTCGGGGGGAGACGGCTCACCCCTCCACTTT	CAISESGGDGSPLHF
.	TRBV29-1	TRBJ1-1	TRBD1	TGCAGCGGAACAGGGGGCAAGAACACTGAAGCTTTCTTT	CSGTGGKNTEAFF